These T cell receptor beta chains were read from a single sample in a study of cytomegalovirus exposure and HLA in healthy donors. Only in-frame clones appear in the TCRdb table, and some are missing; sequencing was by immunoSEQ multiplex PCR. The sample holds about 220,000 clones, 85% to 90% seen once. Material: PBMCs. The source is a woman under 30 in good health and CMV-seronegative. The CDR3 runs from the conserved cysteine through the conserved F or W. The order of the fields is J gene, CDR3 length, D gene, clone size, V gene, CDR3 DNA, CDR3 protein. D genes are given only for firm matches. A row's size may be missing; if present it is once, few, many or a size class.

>TRBJ2-5|15|NA|NA|TRBV2
TGTGCCAGCAGTGAAGCGGGTTCGAGGGCGGAGACCCAGTACTTC
CASSEAGSRAETQYF
>TRBJ1-2|14|TRBD1|NA|TRBV5-4
TGTGCCAGCAGCCTCGAGGGGGCATCACGCGGCTACACCTTC
CASSLEGASRGYTF
>TRBJ1-2|14|NA|NA|TRBV6-5
TGTGCCAGCAGTTACTCTCGGACTTGGCAGGGCTACACCTTC
CASSYSRTWQGYTF
>TRBJ2-7|16|NA|NA|TRBV7-9
TGTGCCAGCAGCTATGGGGATACAGGTCCAACCTACGAGCAGTACTTC
CASSYGDTGPTYEQYF
>TRBJ2-3|13|TRBD2|NA|TRBV2
TGTGCCAGCACTAGCGGGAAGGGAGATACGCAGTATTTT
CASTSGKGDTQYF
>TRBJ1-5|14|NA|few|TRBV7-8
TGTGCCAGCAGCTTAGTAGGGGGTCGTCAGCCCCAGCATTTT
CASSLVGGRQPQHF
>TRBJ2-1|11|TRBD2|NA|TRBV29-1
TGCAGCGCCGCGGGACTAGCGGGAGGGTTCTTC
CSAAGLAGGFF
>TRBJ2-1|15|TRBD1|NA|TRBV9
TGTGCCAGCAGCCGACAGGGGGCGGCCGACAATGAGCAGTTCTTC
CASSRQGAADNEQFF
>TRBJ1-2|16|NA|few|TRBV7-8
TGTGCCAGCAGCTTAGCGCATGGACTGCCGGAAGATGGCTACACCTTC
CASSLAHGLPEDGYTF
>TRBJ2-7|13|NA|NA|TRBV6-1
TGTGCCACTCGCCGGACAAGTTCCTACGAGCAGTACTTC
CATRRTSSYEQYF
>TRBJ1-5|19|TRBD1|few|TRBV19
TGTGCCAGTAGTCTGCCGGGACAGTCCCCTCTAAATAGCAATCAGCCCCAGCATTTT
CASSLPGQSPLNSNQPQHF
>TRBJ2-7|15|TRBD2|NA|TRBV5-1
TGCGCCAGCAGCTTGGGCGGGAGGCCCACCTACGAGCAGTACTTC
CASSLGGRPTYEQYF
>TRBJ2-3|15|TRBD2|NA|TRBV9
TGTGCCAGCAGCGAGATAGCGGGAGGGGTGGATACGCAGTATTTT
CASSEIAGGVDTQYF
>TRBJ2-2|16|NA|NA|TRBV28
TGTGCCAGCAGTTTTCAAAGGGGATCGTACACCGGGGAGCTGTTTTTT
CASSFQRGSYTGELFF
>TRBJ1-4|15|NA|NA|TRBV7-9
TGTGCCAGCAGCTTACCAGTGGGCGGAGGTGAAAAACTGTTTTTT
CASSLPVGGGEKLFF
>TRBJ2-7|12|NA|NA|TRBV29-1
TGCAGCGTTCTCTCCAGCTCCTACGAGCAGTACTTC
CSVLSSSYEQYF